This passage covers 28 T cell receptor beta chains from one sample sequenced in a study of blood T cell repertoires in COVID-19. Profiling relied on immunoSEQ multiplex PCR, and the TCRdb table lists in-frame clones only, not all of them. The data hold more than 300,000 clones, with over 75% observed a single time. Input material: peripheral blood. All receptors derive from a woman in her twenties or thirties with COVID-19, enrolled during active disease.

This sequence joins TRBV28 and TRBJ2-2; TRBD1 agrees at 9 bases. CDR1 and CDR2 (germline): MDHEN, SYDVKM. Germline trimming cut 10 bases from V and 3 bases from J; bases unmatched to any gene: 12. CDR3 length equals 16 residues. Here the CDR3 DNA reads TGTGCCATACTGCAGACAGGGGGTTATGACACCGGGGAGCTGTTTTTT. The encoded protein is CAILQTGGYDTGELFF.

About this clone itself: This sample also contains other DNA sequences that code for the same CDR3. The rearrangement uses TRBV18 and TRBJ2-7; tentatively, D is TRBD1 (5 bases). The CDR3 contains 13 residues. CDR1 KGHSH and CDR2 LQKENI come from the germline V gene. Trimming took 2 bases from V and 3 from J, leaving 8 bases between them. The CDR3 nucleotides read TGTGCCAGCTCACCAGGGGCCGGCTACGAGCAGTACTTC. The encoded protein is CASSPGAGYEQYF.

V usage is TRBV11-2 and J usage is TRBJ2-1; D ambiguous. CDR3 length equals 15 residues. Germline CDR1 reads SGHAT; CDR2 reads FQNNGV. The V end was cut by 1 base, the J end by 9 bases, with 16 bases between. The CDR3 region is CASSLGASALGEQFF. The CDR3 bases are TGTGCCAGCAGCTTAGGGGCCTCCGCCTTGGGTGAGCAGTTCTTC. The complete variable domain, with remaining parts taken from reference TRBV11-2 and TRBJ2-1, reads EAGVAQSPRYKIIEKRQSVAFWCNPISGHATLYWYQQILGQGPKLLIQFQNNGVVDDSQLPKDRFSAERLKGVDSTLKIQPAKLEDSAVYLCASSLGASALGEQFFGPGTRLTVL.

V usage is TRBV6-6 and J usage is TRBJ1-5; 7 bases are shared with TRBD1. This CDR3 is 13 amino acids long. Per the germline V gene, CDR1 is MNHNY and CDR2 is SVGAGI (reference sequence). The V and J ends lost 6 bases and 6 bases, in that order; junction bases with no gene match: 5. The CDR3 bases are TGTGCCAGCAGAATAGGGGGCGGTCAGCCCCAGCATTTT. It specifies CASRIGGGQPQHF.

The chain employs TRBV5-1 and TRBJ2-7, with D possibly being TRBD1 (6 bases). Looked up from germline, CDR1 is SGHRS and CDR2 is YFSETQ. This CDR3 has 14 residues. Trimming took 0 bases from V and 2 from J, leaving 9 bases between them. The CDR3 here is CASSLGQDPYEQYF. DNA for the CDR3: TGCGCCAGCAGCTTGGGACAGGATCCCTACGAGCAGTACTTC.

This sequence joins TRBV4-1 and TRBJ2-7; weak D call: TRBD1 (5 bases). Germline V gene lookup returns CDR1 MGHRA and CDR2 YSYEKL. This CDR3 is 15 amino acids long. Trimming took 0 bases from V and 3 from J, leaving 12 bases between them. CDR3 sequence reads: CASSQEIRQFYEQYF. The CDR3 DNA reads TGCGCCAGCAGCCAAGAGATAAGACAGTTCTACGAGCAGTACTTC.

Notes on this clone: The junction differs from germline at one of its ends, possibly a read error. This sequence joins TRBV5-1 and TRBJ2-5, with 10 bases lining up with TRBD1. CDR3 size: 14 residues. Germline V gene sequence: CDR1 SGHRS, CDR2 YFSETQ. In DNA form, the CDR3 reads TGCGCCAGCAGGTTGGACAGGGGGGAAGAGACCCAGTACTTC. Protein sequence: CASRLDRGEETQYF.

The chain combines TRBV24-1 with TRBJ2-3; 11 nucleotides match TRBD2. CDR3 length: 17 amino acids. CDR1 and CDR2 (germline): KGHDR, SFDVKD. Trimming cost V 1 base and J 5 bases; bases outside gene matches: 7. Written as DNA, the CDR3 is TGTGCCACCAGTGATTTACTAGCGGGAGATGGGAAAGATACGCAGTATTTT. Protein sequence: CATSDLLAGDGKDTQYF.

This rearrangement joins TRBV19 to TRBJ2-5, with D possibly matching TRBD2 (6 bases). The ends were cut back, 5 bases at V and 2 bases at J, with 9 bases in the middle. Germline-derived CDR1 and CDR2 are LNHDA and SQIVND (reference sequence). The CDR3 consists of 13 residues. The CDR3 loop reads CASSGTSQETQYF. Written as DNA, the CDR3 is TGTGCCAGTAGTGGGACTTCTCAAGAGACCCAGTACTTC.

This chain connects TRBV7-8 to TRBJ2-2; D is unclear. V dropped 2 bases and J dropped 6 bases, with 16 bases sitting between them. From germline, CDR1 is SGHVS and CDR2 FQNEAQ. The CDR3 is 16 amino acids. Here the CDR3 DNA reads TGTGCCAGCAGCTTATTCGGCTCTCAGGTGTCCGGGGAGCTGTTTTTT. Amino acid sequence: CASSLFGSQVSGELFF. The variable domain in full, completed from reference TRBV7-8 and TRBJ2-2, reads GAGVSQSPRYKVAKRGQDVALRCDPISGHVSLFWYQQALGQGPEFLTYFQNEAQLDKSGLPSDRFFAERPEGSVSTLKIQRTQQEDSAVYLCASSLFGSQVSGELFFGEGSRLTVL.

V is TRBV5-4 and J is TRBJ2-2, with D perhaps TRBD2 (6 bases). This CDR3 is 16 amino acids long. Germline CDR1 reads SGHNT; CDR2 reads YYREEE (reference sequence). With 3 bases removed from V and 6 bases from J, the gap between germline ends came to 18 bases. CDR3 nucleotides: TGTGCCAGCAGCTCTCGGGCGGGACGGGCTCCCGGGGAGCTGTTTTTT. This translates into CASSSRAGRAPGELFF.

This sequence joins TRBV10-3 and TRBJ2-1; a weak D match, TRBD1 (6 bases). The CDR3 spans 17 residues. CDR1 and CDR2 (germline): ENHRY, SYGVKD. Trimming left V 1 base short and J 1 base short, with 14 bases between. The CDR3 loop is CAISEYERTASYNEQFF. CDR3 coding DNA: TGTGCCATCAGTGAGTACGAAAGGACAGCGTCCTACAATGAGCAGTTCTTC.

This rearrangement joins TRBV28 to TRBJ2-7; 7 bases line up with TRBD2. With 5 bases clipped from V and 5 bases from J, the junction kept 6 bases outside the gene matches. Germline CDR1 MDHEN, CDR2 SYDVKM. This CDR3 is 13 amino acids long. CDR3 sequence reads: CASSPSGTNEQYF. The CDR3 nucleotides read TGTGCCAGCAGTCCCTCCGGGACTAACGAGCAGTACTTC.

This chain connects TRBV14 to TRBJ2-1; 9 bases align to TRBD2. The V gene end was trimmed by 3 bases and the J gene end by 4 bases; junction bases not matched to a gene: 4. This CDR3 comprises 15 residues. CDR1 SGHDN and CDR2 FVKESK come from the germline V gene. The CDR3 DNA is TGTGCCAGCAGCCATGCGGGAGGGCCTTACAATGAGCAGTTCTTC. Amino acids: CASSHAGGPYNEQFF.

The rearrangement links TRBV5-4 to TRBJ2-5, with D unclear. The CDR3 has 13 amino acids. Trimming pared 0 bases from V and 2 bases from J, leaving 5 bases between. CDR1 and CDR2 from the germline V gene are SGHNT and YYREEE (reference sequence). CDR3 amino acids: CASSLALQETQYF. The CDR3 nucleotides are TGTGCCAGCAGCTTGGCCCTTCAAGAGACCCAGTACTTC.

The CDR3 DNA is TGTGCCAGCAGTGACTGGGGCGAGGACATTCAGTACTTC. Translated, it gives CASSDWGEDIQYF. The J gene is TRBJ2-4, the V gene TRBV28, with D possibly matching TRBD1 (5 bases). The V gene's germline CDR1 is MDHEN and CDR2 SYDVKM. V was shortened by 5 bases and J by 8 bases, with 13 bases between the two germline ends. The CDR3 has 13 residues. Full variable domain (missing parts from reference TRBV28 and TRBJ2-4): DVKVTQSSRYLVKRTGEKVFLECVQDMDHENMFWYRQDPGLGLRLIYFSYDVKMKEKGDIPEGYSVSREKKERFSLILESASTNQTSMYLCASSDWGEDIQYFGAGTRLSVL.

The chain uses TRBV13 and TRBJ2-7; 9 bases align to TRBD1. The V and J ends lost 4 bases and 3 bases, in that order; junction bases with no gene match: 4. The CDR3 sequence is 14 residues long. Looked up from germline, CDR1 is PRHDT and CDR2 is FYEKMQ (reference sequence). DNA for the CDR3: TGTGCCAGCAGCTCCAGACAGGGGGTCTACGAGCAGTACTTC. It yields the protein CASSSRQGVYEQYF.

V gene TRBV15 combines with J gene TRBJ2-7; 9 nucleotides agree with TRBD1. This CDR3 region has 14 residues. Trimming at V came to 3 bases and at J to 4 bases, leaving 4 bases not matched to a gene. The germline V gene has CDR1 LNHNV and CDR2 YYDKDF (reference sequence). In nucleotides, the CDR3 is TGTGCCACCAGCAGCTTACAGGGGGCGTACGAGCAGTACTTC. Amino acids: CATSSLQGAYEQYF.

Only a few counts were recorded for this clone. This sequence joins TRBV2 and TRBJ2-3; 9 nucleotides agree with TRBD2. The junction had 2 bases not matched to a gene; V was cut back by 1 base and J by 6 bases. Per the germline V gene, CDR1 is SNHLY and CDR2 is FYNNEI. This CDR3 region has 14 residues. The CDR3 nucleotides read TGTGCCAGCAGTGAAGTCGGACTAGCGGATACGCAGTATTTT. This encodes CASSEVGLADTQYF.

The chain couples TRBV27 to TRBJ2-2, with TRBD2 identical over 11 bases. Germline assignment: CDR1 MNHEY and CDR2 SMNVEV (reference sequence). The CDR3 has 15 amino acids. The V gene end was trimmed by 7 bases and the J gene end by 8 bases; junction bases not matched to a gene: 9. DNA of the CDR3: TGTGCCAGCACCAGACTAGCGGGAACTTTAGGGGAGCTGTTTTTT. Translation: CASTRLAGTLGELFF.

Here the CDR3 DNA reads TGCGCCAGCAGCCCCGCGAACACCGGGGAGCTGTTTTTT. Translated: CASSPANTGELFF. The chain joins TRBV5-1 to TRBJ2-2; D is uncertain. CDR1 is SGHRS and CDR2 is YFSETQ in the germline V gene. The CDR3 runs 13 residues. V lost 4 bases, J lost 0 bases, and 4 bases lay in between.

With respect to this clone: The sample holds other DNA sequences that translate to the same CDR3. V usage is TRBV5-6 and J usage is TRBJ2-7; D is unresolved. Trimming pared 0 bases from V and 6 bases from J, leaving 7 bases between. The V gene's germline CDR1 is SGHDT and CDR2 YYEEEE. The CDR3 has 12 amino acids. CDR3 protein: CASSLGRGEQYF. The CDR3 DNA reads TGTGCCAGCAGCTTGGGACGAGGCGAGCAGTACTTC.

The chain links TRBV12-3 or TRBV12-4 to TRBJ2-5; D is uncertain. V lost 5 bases to trimming and J lost 4 bases, with 11 bases between them. This CDR3 spans 13 amino acids. CDR3 DNA sequence: TGTGCCAGCAGTATACGGGTGGGAGAGACCCAGTACTTC. It is translated as CASSIRVGETQYF.

V is TRBV11-2 and J is TRBJ2-5, with 10 bases fitting TRBD2. The CDR3 length is 16 residues. Germline trimming cut 1 base from V and 2 bases from J; bases unmatched to any gene: 4. Germline lookup yields CDR1 SGHAT and CDR2 FQNNGV. The CDR3 is CASSLGTSGAQETQYF. CDR3 coding DNA: TGTGCCAGCAGCTTAGGGACTAGCGGAGCTCAAGAGACCCAGTACTTC.

The chain employs TRBV29-1 and TRBJ2-7; TRBD1 agrees at 8 bases. V shed 6 bases, J shed 0 bases, and the junction held 4 bases outside the gene matches. CDR1 is SQVTM and CDR2 is ANQGSEA in the germline V gene. The CDR3 consists of 13 residues. The CDR3 protein is CSVRTGYSYEQYF. The CDR3 DNA sequence: TGCAGCGTAAGGACAGGGTACTCCTACGAGCAGTACTTC.

The V and J genes are TRBV6-2 or TRBV6-3 and TRBJ1-5; D is unclear. Germline values: CDR1 MNHEY, CDR2 SVGEGT. This CDR3 is 14 amino acids long. Trimming left V 5 bases short and J 0 bases short, with 8 bases between. CDR3 coding DNA: TGTGCCAGCAGTAACGGTATTAGCAATCAGCCCCAGCATTTT. The encoded protein is CASSNGISNQPQHF.

The CDR3 is CASSLGSHNEQFF. The CDR3 DNA reads TGTGCCAGCAGCTTAGGTAGTCACAATGAGCAGTTCTTC. This chain uses TRBV7-9 with TRBJ2-1; D is unresolved. V dropped 1 base and J dropped 5 bases, with 6 bases sitting between them. The CDR3 totals 13 residues. Germline CDR1 and CDR2: SEHNR and FQNEAQ (reference sequence).

This chain uses TRBV24-1 with TRBJ2-1; weak D call: TRBD2 (5 bases). Germline values: CDR1 KGHDR, CDR2 SFDVKD. Trimming pared 3 bases from V and 2 bases from J, leaving 10 bases between. The CDR3 consists of 15 residues. The CDR3 nucleotides are TGTGCCACCAGTGATCCAGCGGATACCTACAATGAGCAGTTCTTC. This codes for CATSDPADTYNEQFF.